These T cell receptor beta chains were read from a single sample in a study of beta chain features in type 1 diabetes. This table comes from immunoSEQ multiplex PCR, and its TCRdb copy is limited to in-frame clones, with some not included. This table has around 340,000 clones, about 19% appearing once. The sequenced material came from naive CD4+ T cells from blood. These receptors all come from a woman aged 18-29 years in good health. Both conserved end residues are part of each CDR3. D genes are given only for firm matches. Only some rows state a clone size, as once, few, many or a class for expanded clones.

D	V	J	size	DNA	CDR3
TRBD1	TRBV19	TRBJ1-3	-	TGTGCCACCGGACAGGGAGCCGGAAACACCATATATTTT	CATGQGAGNTIYF
-	TRBV30	TRBJ1-6	few	TGTGCCTGCCAAAGGGGGGGAAACTCACCCCTCCACTTT	CACQRGGNSPLHF
TRBD2	TRBV30	TRBJ2-7	-	TGTGCCTGGAGAACGACTAGCGACCTCTACGAGCAGTACTTC	CAWRTTSDLYEQYF
TRBD1	TRBV5-4	TRBJ1-1	few	TGTGCCAGCATGCGGACAGGGGCCACTGAAGCTTTCTTT	CASMRTGATEAFF
-	TRBV29-1	TRBJ2-2	-	TGCAGCGTTGTCGTCGCAGGGAACACCGGGGAGCTGTTTTTT	CSVVVAGNTGELFF
-	TRBV20-1	TRBJ1-4	few	TGCAGTGCCAGGGGTGAAAAACTGTTTTTT	CSARGEKLFF
TRBD1	TRBV5-4	TRBJ2-4	-	TGTGCCAGCAGAAGTGACAGGGCTGACATTCAGTACTTC	CASRSDRADIQYF
-	TRBV2	TRBJ1-1	-	TGTGCCAGCAGTGTAAACAGGTTCCTGAACACTGAAGCTTTCTTT	CASSVNRFLNTEAFF
TRBD2	TRBV2	TRBJ2-5	few	TGTGCCAGCAGTGATTCGGGACTAGCCCATGGAAACTTC	CASSDSGLAHGNF
-	TRBV23-1	TRBJ2-2	-	TGCGCCAGCAGTCAATCGGGGGCTGTGAACACCGGGGAGCTGTTTTTT	CASSQSGAVNTGELFF
TRBD2	TRBV7-2	TRBJ2-1	-	TGTGCCAGCAGCCATTGGACTAGCGGGGGCCCTCGGGGGGAGCAGTTCTTC	CASSHWTSGGPRGEQFF
-	TRBV15	TRBJ1-4	-	TGTGCCACCCAGGGAGGGGAAGAAAAACTGTTTTTT	CATQGGEEKLFF
-	TRBV30	TRBJ1-4	-	TGTGCCTGCCTTTCGATGGGGGCGCCGGATGAAAAACTGTTTTTT	CACLSMGAPDEKLFF
TRBD1	TRBV6-1	TRBJ1-2	few	TGTGCCAGCAGTGCGGACAGGGAGGATGGCTACACCTTC	CASSADREDGYTF
TRBD1	TRBV5-1	TRBJ2-7	few	TGCGCCAGCAGCGGGGGACAGCTTCATAACGAGCAGTACTTC	CASSGGQLHNEQYF
-	TRBV30	TRBJ2-5	few	TGTGCCTGTTCTAGACGGGGACACCCACAAGAGACCCAGTACTTC	CACSRRGHPQETQYF
-	TRBV9	TRBJ1-2	-	TGTGCCAGCAGCGTAGTTGGGAGCTCTGGGTATGGCTACACCTTC	CASSVVGSSGYGYTF
-	TRBV5-1	TRBJ2-1	-	TGCGCCAGCAGCGCCACAAATACGGGAGATGAGCAGTTCTTC	CASSATNTGDEQFF
TRBD2	TRBV4-3	TRBJ2-2	-	TGCGCCAGCAGCCAATTTCTAGCGGCGAACACCGGGGAGCTGTTTTTT	CASSQFLAANTGELFF
-	TRBV7-2	TRBJ1-4	-	TGTGCCAGCAGGCCCTTAGGGGTTGCAACTAATGAAAAACTGTTTTTT	CASRPLGVATNEKLFF
TRBD2	TRBV25-1	TRBJ2-1	-	TGTGCCAGCAGTGACGTGGCGGGAGGTTATAGCTCCTACAATGAGCAGTTCTTC	CASSDVAGGYSSYNEQFF
TRBD2	TRBV29-1	TRBJ2-1	-	TGCGGTACCCAGCGGGAGGGCAATGAGCAGTTCTTC	CGTQREGNEQFF
-	TRBV5-1	TRBJ1-2	-	TGCGCCAGCAGCTTGGCGGGTCGCGGCTACACCTTC	CASSLAGRGYTF
-	TRBV4-3	TRBJ1-6	few	TGCGCCAGCAGCCCAGGACAGAGCATATTGCCCCTCCACTTT	CASSPGQSILPLHF
-	TRBV15	TRBJ1-3	few	TGTGCCACCAGCAGAGAGTCCCCTTTCTCTGGAAACACCATATATTTT	CATSRESPFSGNTIYF
TRBD1	TRBV6-5	TRBJ2-7	few	TGTGCCAGCAGTTACTCGAGGCCAGGGGGCGGCGAGCAGTACTTC	CASSYSRPGGGEQYF
TRBD1	TRBV18	TRBJ2-4	-	TGTGCCAGCCGACAGGGGGACAAAAACATTCAGTACTTC	CASRQGDKNIQYF
TRBD1	TRBV5-1	TRBJ2-5	-	TGCGCCAGCAGCTTGGGACAGGGGATCGAGACCCAGTACTTC	CASSLGQGIETQYF
-	TRBV11-2	TRBJ2-2	few	TGTGCCAGCAGACGTGCTATTGGCACCGGGGAGCTGTTTTTT	CASRRAIGTGELFF
TRBD2	TRBV18	TRBJ2-1	-	TGTGCCAGCTCACCAGGTAGCGGGGGCTACAATGAGCAGTTCTTC	CASSPGSGGYNEQFF
TRBD1	TRBV4-1	TRBJ2-6	few	TGCGCCAGCAGCCAAGCCGGACAGGGTAGAACTTCTGGGGCCAACGTCCTGACTTTC	CASSQAGQGRTSGANVLTF
-	TRBV23-1	TRBJ1-3	few	TGCGCCAGAATGACGGGAACCTCTGGAAACACCATATATTTT	CARMTGTSGNTIYF
TRBD1	TRBV4-1	TRBJ2-6	-	TGCGCCAGCAGCCAAGAAGGAAGGACAGGGACACTTAGCTCTGGGGCCAACGTCCTGACTTTC	CASSQEGRTGTLSSGANVLTF
TRBD2	TRBV2	TRBJ2-7	few	TGTGCCAGCAGTGAAGTGAGAACTAGCGGGAAGAACGAGCAGTACTTC	CASSEVRTSGKNEQYF
-	TRBV18	TRBJ1-2	few	TGTGCCAGCTCACCACAGGACAAGGGGGGCTACACCTTC	CASSPQDKGGYTF
-	TRBV2	TRBJ1-5	few	TGTGCCAGCAGTTCCGAATTGAGGGTGGATCAGCCCCAGCATTTT	CASSSELRVDQPQHF
-	TRBV6-1	TRBJ2-1	-	TGTGCCAGCAGTGGAGTTCTTAGCGGCGGAGGGCGGAATGAGCAGTTCTTC	CASSGVLSGGGRNEQFF
TRBD2	TRBV7-3	TRBJ2-1	-	TGTGCCAGCAGCTTGGGACTAGCGGGGGACAATGAGCAGTTCTTC	CASSLGLAGDNEQFF
-	TRBV6-1	TRBJ2-2	few	TGTGCCAGCAGCGACCAGCCTCAGGGGTCCGGGGAGCTGTTTTTT	CASSDQPQGSGELFF
-	TRBV28	TRBJ2-3	-	TGTGCCAGCAGCTTAGATACGCAGTATTTT	CASSLDTQYF
TRBD2	TRBV5-4	TRBJ2-3	-	TGTGCCAGCAGCTTGGGACTAGCGGGGAAGTTAGATACGCAGTATTTT	CASSLGLAGKLDTQYF
TRBD1	TRBV7-9	TRBJ1-1	few	TGTGCCAGCAGCCCAGCGGGGGGACAGGCGCTGAACACTGAAGCTTTCTTT	CASSPAGGQALNTEAFF
-	TRBV6-1	TRBJ2-7	few	TGTGCCAGCAGTCCCCCCGGGACAAACTACGAGCAGTACTTC	CASSPPGTNYEQYF
TRBD1	TRBV6-5	TRBJ2-7	few	TGTGCCAGCAGTTACTCGGACAGGGGGTTGCACGAGCAGTACTTC	CASSYSDRGLHEQYF
-	TRBV4-3	TRBJ1-2	few	TGCGCCAGCAGCCAAGATCAACAGATTAACTATGGCTACACCTTC	CASSQDQQINYGYTF
TRBD1	TRBV5-1	TRBJ2-3	few	TGCGCCAGCAGCCAAACAGGGGCAGATACGCAGTATTTT	CASSQTGADTQYF